This T cell receptor (beta chain) is from a study of T cell repertoires in cytomegalovirus infection. One entry per CDR3 protein, called by TCRdb with MiXCR from the reads. The data show nearly 450,000 distinct CDR3 sequences, 25% to 40% seen once. About this clonotype itself: A much larger clone differs from this one at a single base, so this may be a read error.

Germline V lookup: CDR1 SGHTA, CDR2 FQGNSA. The CDR3 is 13 amino acids. This chain connects TRBV7-2 to TRBJ1-2; maybe TRBD1 (6 bases). This TCR derives from a human donor in good health (CMV status not recorded). Some clones in this sample may be carry-over from other donors' samples. Sequencing input: PBMCs. The chain's CDR3 is CSSSLVRGRSYTF. CDR3 nucleotides: TGTTCCAGCAGCTTAGTCAGGGGACGAAGCTACACCTTC.